This T cell receptor (beta chain) was retrieved from a study of T cell responses to AZD1222 COVID-19 vaccine. Data came from immunoSEQ multiplex PCR; TCRdb stores just in-frame clones and leaves some out. The sample has 120,000 or so clones, more than 85% seen once. Germline loops: CDR1 SNHLY, CDR2 FYNNEI. This CDR3 spans 13 amino acids. Trimming cost V 5 bases and J 6 bases, with 10 bases left between them. The chain uses TRBV2 and TRBJ2-2; a weak D match, TRBD2 (6 bases). Here the sequenced sample was peripheral blood, taken on day 0 of MenACWY control vaccination. This TCR was sampled from an adult in good health. The CDR3 DNA sequence: TGTGCCAGCAGTTGGGCGGGGCCCGGGGAGCTGTTTTTT. It codes for CASSWAGPGELFF.